One sample yielded the 8 T cell receptor beta chains listed below, sequenced in a study of T-cell reconstitution after alpha-beta-depleted transplantation in children. Unique molecular identifiers were built into the TCRbeta library. TCRdb fed the PCR reads into MiXCR, producing one record per CDR3 protein. The sample contains 200,000 to 250,000 distinct CDR3 sequences, about 9.2% of which appear only once. Sample: PBMCs from the stem cell graft donor, taken from the stem cell graft. These TCRs come from a human donor who donated a stem cell graft to a child with acute lymphoblastic leukemia.

The chain combines TRBV7-9 with TRBJ1-4; D gene uncertain. This CDR3 has 15 amino acids. Per the germline V gene, CDR1 is SEHNR and CDR2 is FQNEAQ (reference sequence). Trimming shortened V by 3 bases and J by 7 bases, and 15 bases separated the two germline ends. CDR3 in amino acids: CASSFGQDVGEKLFF. The CDR3 DNA is TGTGCCAGCAGCTTTGGTCAGGATGTAGGTGAAAAACTGTTTTTT.

This clonotype was counted between two and nine times. V is TRBV7-9 and J is TRBJ1-2; D is undetermined. There are 15 residues in the CDR3. Germline V CDR1 and CDR2: SEHNR, FQNEAQ (reference sequence). The germline V and J ends were trimmed by 3 bases and 4 bases, with 15 bases remaining between them. The CDR3 is CASSFKPGLIYGYTF. The CDR3, as DNA: TGTGCCAGCAGCTTTAAGCCGGGGTTAATCTATGGCTACACCTTC.

This clonotype was seen a few times. The chain recombines TRBV12-3 or TRBV12-4 with TRBJ1-5; possibly TRBD1 for D (5 bases). Trimming removed 6 bases from V and 4 bases from J, with 19 bases in between. The CDR3 sequence is 16 residues long. For the CDR3, the DNA is TGTGCCAGCAGCCATAGGGGACTCCGGTTGAATCAGCCCCAGCATTTT. It is translated as CASSHRGLRLNQPQHF.

The genes are TRBV7-9 and TRBJ2-5; D might be TRBD1 or TRBD2, each matching 5 bases. The CDR3 has 16 residues. Deletions cut 5 bases from V and 5 bases from J, with 21 bases between. Germline V gene sequence: CDR1 SEHNR, CDR2 FQNEAQ (reference sequence). CDR3 region: CASSGPGPKEVETQYF. Here the CDR3 DNA reads TGTGCCAGCAGCGGACCGGGACCGAAAGAGGTGGAGACCCAGTACTTC.

A single count supports this clonotype. The rearrangement uses TRBV4-1 and TRBJ2-1, with D maybe TRBD2 (5 bases). V lost 0 bases and J 9 bases, leaving 12 bases between the germline ends. CDR3 length equals 14 residues. The germline gives CDR1 MGHRA, CDR2 YSYEKL. Here the CDR3 DNA reads TGCGCCAGCAGCCAAGAAACCCTTAGCGTTGAGCAGTTCTTC. Translating it yields CASSQETLSVEQFF.

The V call is TRBV20-1, the J call TRBJ2-7; 9 positions agree with TRBD1. Unmatched junction bases numbered 3, after V lost 2 bases and J lost 4 bases. The length of the CDR3 is 13 residues. Germline V gives CDR1 DFQATT, CDR2 SNEGSKA (reference sequence). The CDR3 is CSARLTGGYEQYF. CDR3 DNA sequence: TGCAGTGCTAGACTGACAGGGGGTTACGAGCAGTACTTC.

This clonotype was found many times. The rearrangement joins TRBV12-3 or TRBV12-4 to TRBJ2-2; unclear D gene. The CDR3 has 14 residues. With 0 bases removed from V and 4 bases from J, the gap between germline ends came to 6 bases. In DNA, the CDR3 is TGTGCCAGCAGTTTAGCTTCACCCACCGGGGAGCTGTTTTTT. It yields the protein CASSLASPTGELFF.

In its sample, this clonotype was seen many times. The V gene is TRBV5-1, the J gene TRBJ2-1; no clear D. Between the trimmed V and J ends, which lost 4 bases and 3 bases, there was a span of 5 bases. The length of the CDR3 is 12 residues. CDR1 and CDR2 (germline): SGHRS, YFSETQ. CDR3 coding DNA: TGCGCCAGCAGCCAGGACTACAATGAGCAGTTCTTC. Its protein is CASSQDYNEQFF.